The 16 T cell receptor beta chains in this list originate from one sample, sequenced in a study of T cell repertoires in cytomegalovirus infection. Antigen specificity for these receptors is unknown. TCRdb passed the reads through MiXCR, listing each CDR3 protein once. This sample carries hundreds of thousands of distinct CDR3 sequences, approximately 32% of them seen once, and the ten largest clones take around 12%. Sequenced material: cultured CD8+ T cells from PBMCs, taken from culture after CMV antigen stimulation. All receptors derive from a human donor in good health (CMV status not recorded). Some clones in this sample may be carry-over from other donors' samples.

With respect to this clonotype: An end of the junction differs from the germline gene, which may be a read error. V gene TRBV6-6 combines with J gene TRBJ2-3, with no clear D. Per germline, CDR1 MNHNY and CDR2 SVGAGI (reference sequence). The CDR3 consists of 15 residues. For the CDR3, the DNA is TGTGCCAGTAGTTACTCGCAGTCTAGCACAGATACGCAGTATTTT. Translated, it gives CASSYSQSSTDTQYF.

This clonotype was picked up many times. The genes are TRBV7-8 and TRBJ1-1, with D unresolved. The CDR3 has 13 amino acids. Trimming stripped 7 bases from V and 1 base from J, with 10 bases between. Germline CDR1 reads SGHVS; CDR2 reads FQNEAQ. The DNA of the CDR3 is TGTGCCAGCACCTCGGAGACGAACACTGAAGCTTTCTTT. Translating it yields CASTSETNTEAFF.

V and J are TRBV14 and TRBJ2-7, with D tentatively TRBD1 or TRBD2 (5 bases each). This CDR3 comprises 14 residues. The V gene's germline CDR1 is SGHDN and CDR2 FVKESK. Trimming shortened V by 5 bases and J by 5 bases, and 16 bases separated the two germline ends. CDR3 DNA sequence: TGTGCCAGCAGCTTGGGGACCTTGATTGACGAGCAGTACTTC. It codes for CASSLGTLIDEQYF.

In DNA form, the CDR3 reads TGTGCCAGCAGTTTTGGGGCGACAGGGACCCCTTATGGCTACACCTTC. Amino acid sequence: CASSFGATGTPYGYTF. V usage is TRBV12-3 or TRBV12-4 and J usage is TRBJ1-2, with TRBD1 matching over 7 bases. V gave up 3 bases and J gave up 5 bases; unmatched junction bases: 12. The CDR3 runs to 16 residues.

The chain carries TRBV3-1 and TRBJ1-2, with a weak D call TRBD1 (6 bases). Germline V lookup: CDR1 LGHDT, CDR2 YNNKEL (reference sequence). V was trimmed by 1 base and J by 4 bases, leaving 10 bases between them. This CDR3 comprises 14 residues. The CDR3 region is CASSQVSTGYGYTF. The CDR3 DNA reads TGTGCCAGCAGCCAAGTTTCGACAGGCTATGGCTACACCTTC.

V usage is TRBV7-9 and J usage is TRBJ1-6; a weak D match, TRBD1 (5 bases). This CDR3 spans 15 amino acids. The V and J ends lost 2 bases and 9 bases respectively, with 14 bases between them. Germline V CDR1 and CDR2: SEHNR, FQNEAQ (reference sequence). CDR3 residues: CASSLQGSQASPLHF. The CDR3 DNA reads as TGTGCCAGCAGCTTACAGGGTTCCCAGGCTTCACCCCTCCACTTT.

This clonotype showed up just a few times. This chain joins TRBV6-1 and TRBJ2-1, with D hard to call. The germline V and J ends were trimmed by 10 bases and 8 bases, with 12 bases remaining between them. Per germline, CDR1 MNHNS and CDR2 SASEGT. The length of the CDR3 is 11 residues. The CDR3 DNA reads TGTGCCATCTCCCCCAGCGATGAGCAGTTCTTC. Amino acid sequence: CAISPSDEQFF.

The DNA of the CDR3 is TGCAGTGCTGGAATGGGGGTTACGTCTGAAGCTTTCTTT. Protein product: CSAGMGVTSEAFF. The rearrangement uses TRBV20-1 and TRBJ1-1; weak D call: TRBD1 (5 bases). Per the germline V gene, CDR1 is DFQATT and CDR2 is SNEGSKA (reference sequence). This CDR3 contains 13 residues. Trimming shortened V by 5 bases and J by 6 bases, and 16 bases separated the two germline ends.

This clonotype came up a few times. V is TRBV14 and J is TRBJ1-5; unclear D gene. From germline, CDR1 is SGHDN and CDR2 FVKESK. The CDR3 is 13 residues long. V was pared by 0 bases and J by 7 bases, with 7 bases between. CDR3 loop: CASSQDLSQPQHF. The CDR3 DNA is TGTGCCAGCAGCCAAGATTTGTCACAGCCCCAGCATTTT. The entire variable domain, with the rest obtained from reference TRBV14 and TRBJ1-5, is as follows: EAGVTQFPSHSVIEKGQTVTLRCDPISGHDNLYWYRRVMGKEIKFLLHFVKESKQDESGMPNNRFLAERTGGTYSTLKVQPAELEDSGVYFCASSQDLSQPQHFGDGTRLSIL.

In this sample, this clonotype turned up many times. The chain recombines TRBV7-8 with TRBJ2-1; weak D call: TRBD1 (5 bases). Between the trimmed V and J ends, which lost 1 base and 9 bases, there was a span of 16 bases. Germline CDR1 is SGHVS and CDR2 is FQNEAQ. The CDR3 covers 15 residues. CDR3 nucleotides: TGTGCCAGCAGCTTAGAAAGGCAGGGCAGATCTGAGCAGTTCTTC. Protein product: CASSLERQGRSEQFF.

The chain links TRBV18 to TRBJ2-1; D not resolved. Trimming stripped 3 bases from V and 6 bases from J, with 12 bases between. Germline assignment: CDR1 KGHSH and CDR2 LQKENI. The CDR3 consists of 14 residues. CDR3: CASSPYQVGNEQFF. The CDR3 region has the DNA TGTGCCAGCTCACCGTACCAAGTGGGCAATGAGCAGTTCTTC.

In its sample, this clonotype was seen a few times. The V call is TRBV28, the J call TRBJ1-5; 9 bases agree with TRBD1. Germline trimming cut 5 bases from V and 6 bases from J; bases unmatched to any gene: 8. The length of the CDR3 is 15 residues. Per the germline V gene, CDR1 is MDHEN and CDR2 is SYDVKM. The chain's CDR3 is CASSPWGQGGQPQHF. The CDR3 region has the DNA TGTGCCAGCAGTCCCTGGGGACAGGGCGGTCAGCCCCAGCATTTT.

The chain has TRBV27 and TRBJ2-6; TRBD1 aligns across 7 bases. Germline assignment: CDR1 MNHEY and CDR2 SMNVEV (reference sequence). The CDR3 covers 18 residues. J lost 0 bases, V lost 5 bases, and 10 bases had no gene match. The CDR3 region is CASSPSGQVFSGANVLTF. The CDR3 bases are TGTGCCAGCAGTCCCTCTGGACAGGTTTTCTCTGGGGCCAACGTCCTGACTTTC.

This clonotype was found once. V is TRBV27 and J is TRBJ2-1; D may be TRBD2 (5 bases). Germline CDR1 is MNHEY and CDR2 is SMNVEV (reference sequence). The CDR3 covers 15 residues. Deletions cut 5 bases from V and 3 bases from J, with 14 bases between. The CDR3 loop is CASSAAGYSYNEQFF. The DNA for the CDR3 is TGTGCCAGCAGTGCCGCGGGTTACAGCTACAATGAGCAGTTCTTC.

CDR3: CASSVINGQPVEQYF. In DNA, the CDR3 is TGTGCCAGCAGTGTGATAAACGGACAACCCGTGGAGCAGTACTTC. The chain has TRBV6-1 and TRBJ2-7; TRBD1 might be the D (5 bases). V shed 4 bases and J shed 7 bases, with 20 bases lying between them. The CDR3 extends over 15 amino acids. Germline CDR1 is MNHNS and CDR2 is SASEGT.

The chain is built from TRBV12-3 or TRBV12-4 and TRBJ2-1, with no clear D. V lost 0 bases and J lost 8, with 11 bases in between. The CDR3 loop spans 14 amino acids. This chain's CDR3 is CASSLALTSDEQFF. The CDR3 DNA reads TGTGCCAGCAGTTTAGCGCTAACTTCGGATGAGCAGTTCTTC.